The source of this TCR beta chain is a study of T cell repertoires in cytomegalovirus infection (dated by TCRdb to the late 2010s). A note on the overall study: Because public TCR beta signatures pointed to carriage of CMV infection together with the matching HLA type, the HLA type of each donor mattered for the analysis. General findings and caveats noted by the study authors: Carriers of CMV infection plus the relevant HLA type were discriminated by the cumulative frequency of public TCR beta family members in the study cohort and in an independent approximately 400-donor cohort. The ex vivo response was dominated by HLA-C-restricted CMV-specific TCR beta clonotypes, which also provided the single most frequent clonotype in two of eight donors.

As to this clonotype: Its antigen is still unknown. No base quality values were provided; no much bigger clone lies one nucleotide off.

Sequencing took place on an Illumina HiSeq 1500. TCRdb reprocessing: public reads trimmed at Q25 with fastp, clones called with MiXCR, in-frame beta chains kept. Rows are unified per CDR3 protein, each entry keeping the most common DNA and genes. The sample profile shows just over 300,000 distinct CDR3 sequences; roughly 17% of them were found once. The ten biggest clones cover 9.5% to 15% of the sample. Inclusive of the bounding cysteine and phenylalanine, the CDR3 is 15 residues long. Only the CDR3 region is kept as DNA, spanning 45 bases read in frame from base 1. V sheds 5 bases and J sheds 1 base, leaving 13 bases between their ends. The germline V gene sets CDR1 to SGHAT and CDR2 to FQNNGV.

This receptor was identified in a human donor in good health (CMV status not recorded). Some clones in this sample may be carry-over from other donors' samples. Sequences were obtained from PBMCs. The chain is encoded by TRBV11-2 joined to TRBJ2-3, and the D gene may be TRBD1, 5 bases matching. This receptor has the CDR3 CASSLQIGGTDTQYF. The sequence in DNA is TGTGCCAGCAGCCTCCAGATAGGGGGCACAGATACGCAGTATTTT.